This TCR beta chain was captured by sequencing in a study of T cell responses to AZD1222 COVID-19 vaccine (dated by TCRdb to the early 2020s). The study in broad terms: AZD1222 recipients whose second dose came at about 4 weeks and those whose second dose came at about 12 weeks were combined into one group, since spike-specific TCR depth and breadth did not differ between the two schedules. TCR sequencing was performed for about 250 trial participants, of whom 200 to 210 were given two doses of AZD1222 and around 25 were given two doses of MenACWY control vaccine. Trial participants were enrolled by age into 18-55, 56-69 and 70-plus year subgroups, with roughly 160, 29 and 62 TCR-sequenced participants respectively.

A distance of 17 bases separates the germline ends of V and J, which lose 5 bases and 6 bases respectively. From the cysteine through the phenylalanine, the CDR3 covers 14 amino acids. This entry keeps only the CDR3 DNA: 42 bases, framed from base 1. CDR1 SGHVS and CDR2 FQNEAQ were looked up in the germline V gene. Summary of the overall study and its limitations: Spike-specific TCR breadth and depth rose significantly after two AZD1222 doses compared with day 0 and with MenACWY recipients. The 56-69-year group was small, and its depth increase did not reach significance, likely because of low power. Epitopes outside the regions mutated in the B.1.351 and B.1.1.7 variants were reportedly recognized by nearly half of the unique spike-specific TCRs. The vaccine-associated CD4 TCRs covered the entire spike protein, and the dominant responses fell in regions 160-218 and 743-854. No day 14 peak-response samples were available, so repertoires were characterized only after the peak T cell response. Participants were mostly white British and included more females than males, and it was suggested by the authors that clonal diversity may have been underestimated. Conclusions about previously exposed vaccinees are limited because only five to seven AZD1222 recipients were SARS-CoV-2 seropositive at baseline.

The CDR3 regions of human TCRbeta chains were analyzed by immunosequencing. The authors' analysis ran thus. Repertoire TCRs were matched against a reference library of SARS-CoV-2-specific TCRs generated with the MIRA antigen-specificity platform. Breadth was defined as the fraction of unique TCRs that were SARS-CoV-2-associated. Depth was defined as the fraction of total T cells that were SARS-CoV-2-associated. Using the MIRA data, every spike-specific TCR was mapped to the spike region that the TCR reacted to and assigned to either a CD4 or a CD8 class. Log10-transformed breadth and depth values were compared by one-way ANOVA with Sidak's multiple comparisons tests. This is the immuneACCESS table as TCRdb keeps it, with only in-frame sequences that have V and J called. A part of the clones is gone; compared with another copy, unresolved V genes explain less than half, and the rest is unexplained. V and J calls and clone size are those listed in that table; D and trimming were worked out from the DNA. For this sample there are 180,000 or so clones; approximately 95% appear just once. About 3.9% of the sample rests with the top ten.

The time point label here, explained by the study, means: baseline before first vaccination. The vaccinee samples were drawn from two UK trials, COV001 and COV002, one of which was a single-blind randomized controlled phase 2/3 trial testing AZD1222 (ChAdOx1 nCoV-19) in healthy adults. For TCRbeta chain sequencing, PBMC samples were collected from trial participants at day 0 and at day 28 after the second dose. This clone is identified as medium-sized (0.01 to 0.1%). The antigen it binds to is not known. No quality values exist for individual bases; no much larger clone is one base distant. The receptor comes from an adult in good health. In this chain, TRBV7-8 is recombined with TRBJ2-7; the D segment could be TRBD2, given 6 matching bases. Material: peripheral blood, obtained on day 0 of AZD1222 vaccination. The CDR3 is CASSPQVLAVEQYF. The base sequence is TGTGCCAGCAGCCCTCAGGTTTTAGCGGTCGAGCAGTACTTC.